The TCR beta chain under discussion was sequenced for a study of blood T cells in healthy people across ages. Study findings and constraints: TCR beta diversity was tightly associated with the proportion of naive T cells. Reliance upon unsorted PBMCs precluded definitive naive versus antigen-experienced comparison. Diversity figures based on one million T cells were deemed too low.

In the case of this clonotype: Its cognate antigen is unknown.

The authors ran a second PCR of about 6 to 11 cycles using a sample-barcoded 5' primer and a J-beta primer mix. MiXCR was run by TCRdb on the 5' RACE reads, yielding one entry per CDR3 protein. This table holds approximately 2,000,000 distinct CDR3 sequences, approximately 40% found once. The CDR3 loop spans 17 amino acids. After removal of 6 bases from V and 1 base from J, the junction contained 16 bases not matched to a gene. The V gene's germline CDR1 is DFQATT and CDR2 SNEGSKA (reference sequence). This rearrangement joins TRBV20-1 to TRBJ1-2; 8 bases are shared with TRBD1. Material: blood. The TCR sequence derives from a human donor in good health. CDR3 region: CSALGEGRGRGNYGYTF. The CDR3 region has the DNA TGCAGTGCCCTAGGGGAGGGCAGGGGGCGCGGTAACTATGGCTACACCTTC.